This entry lists 14 T cell receptor beta chains sequenced from one sample in a study of blood T cell repertoires in COVID-19 (TCRdb year 2020). Receptor libraries were prepared by the immunoSEQ multiplex PCR assay. What TCRdb holds here is the immuneACCESS table cut down to in-frame rearrangements. Part of the clones is not present; checked against another copy, under half of the missing clones reflect an unresolved V gene, and the others are unexplained. This sample holds 150,000 to 200,000 clones; around 82% were observed only once. Approximately 2.4% of the sample belongs to the ten largest clones. Sequencing was done on a sample of peripheral blood. These receptors all stem from a human donor with acute or convalescent COVID-19. The donor label of this sample is uncertain.

This clone has just one count. The V gene is TRBV5-1, the J gene TRBJ2-3; 7 bases agree with TRBD2. J lost 4 bases, V lost 2 bases, and 10 bases had no gene match. This CDR3 region has 16 residues. Germline V lookup: CDR1 SGHRS, CDR2 YFSETQ. The CDR3 region is CASSLTRASGSDTQYF. As DNA, the CDR3 is TGCGCCAGCAGCTTAACCCGGGCTAGCGGATCAGATACGCAGTATTTT.

This CDR3 is CASSFRGASGETQYF. The CDR3 region has the DNA TGTGCCAGCAGCTTTCGGGGCGCTAGCGGGGAGACCCAGTACTTC. The V gene is TRBV7-3, the J gene TRBJ2-5, with 8 positions matching TRBD2. CDR1 and CDR2 (germline): SGHTA, FQGTGA. The V gene end was trimmed by 3 bases and the J gene end by 5 bases; junction bases not matched to a gene: 8. The CDR3 sequence is 15 residues long.

The J gene is TRBJ2-2, the V gene TRBV5-1; D is unclear. V lost 1 base to trimming and J lost 1 base, with 8 bases between them. CDR1 and CDR2 from the germline V gene are SGHRS and YFSETQ. CDR3 length equals 15 residues. CDR3 protein: CASSLQTGNTGELFF. The CDR3 DNA sequence: TGCGCCAGCAGCTTGCAGACGGGGAACACCGGGGAGCTGTTTTTT. The full variable domain, completed using reference TRBV5-1 and TRBJ2-2, is KAGVTQTPRYLIKTRGQQVTLSCSPISGHRSVSWYQQTPGQGLQFLFEYFSETQRNKGNFPGRFSGRQFSNSRSEMNVSTLELGDSALYLCASSLQTGNTGELFFGEGSRLTVL.

This chain joins TRBV5-1 and TRBJ2-3; tentatively, D is TRBD2 (5 bases). Trimming pared 4 bases from V and 4 bases from J, leaving 10 bases between. The CDR3 length is 13 residues. The germline gives CDR1 SGHRS, CDR2 YFSETQ. The CDR3 is CASSRGPPDTQYF. In DNA, the CDR3 is TGCGCCAGCAGCAGAGGGCCCCCAGATACGCAGTATTTT.

The chain couples TRBV5-1 to TRBJ1-1; 8 bases are a match to TRBD1. The CDR3 sequence is 14 residues long. V was pared by 3 bases and J by 3 bases, with 4 bases of the junction left unmatched. CDR1 and CDR2 from the germline V gene are SGHRS and YFSETQ. CDR3 sequence (DNA): TGCGCCAGCAGCTCCTCAGGGGGCGACACTGAAGCTTTCTTT. Protein sequence: CASSSSGGDTEAFF.

The V gene is TRBV19, the J gene TRBJ1-1; TRBD1 might be the D (6 bases). This CDR3 has 17 residues. V was clipped by 5 bases and J by 2 bases, with 21 bases between them. Germline V CDR1 and CDR2: LNHDA, SQIVND (reference sequence). CDR3 residues: CASSPVLRGAGNTEAFF. In DNA, the CDR3 is TGTGCCAGTAGTCCCGTCCTCAGGGGCGCCGGAAACACTGAAGCTTTCTTT.

V gene TRBV30 combines with J gene TRBJ2-7; 11 bases fit TRBD2. V lost 2 bases and J lost 2; bases outside the gene matches: 2. Germline-derived CDR1 and CDR2 are GTSNPN and SVGIG (reference sequence). The CDR3 runs 14 residues. The CDR3 coding sequence is TGTGCCTGGAGTAAGACTAGCGGGACCTACGAGCAGTACTTC. It translates to CAWSKTSGTYEQYF.

The chain carries TRBV7-9 and TRBJ2-1, with 8 bases that match TRBD1. The CDR3 contains 14 residues. Per the germline V gene, CDR1 is SEHNR and CDR2 is FQNEAQ (reference sequence). V was clipped by 2 bases and J by 9 bases; unmatched bases: 6. The CDR3: CASSLFQGAGEQFF. DNA of the CDR3: TGTGCCAGCAGCTTATTTCAGGGGGCGGGTGAGCAGTTCTTC.

Notes on this clone: Other DNA sequences in this sample translate to the same CDR3. The V and J genes are TRBV6-6 and TRBJ1-1; D may be TRBD1 (5 bases). V lost 6 bases, J lost 1 base, and 12 bases lay in between. The CDR3 is made up of 14 amino acids. The germline gives CDR1 MNHNY, CDR2 SVGAGI (reference sequence). The CDR3 loop reads CASSLREGNTEAFF. The CDR3 DNA sequence: TGTGCCAGCAGCCTCAGGGAGGGGAACACTGAAGCTTTCTTT.

This sequence joins TRBV7-2 and TRBJ1-2, with TRBD1 identical over 7 bases. Germline trimming cut 5 bases from V and 8 bases from J; bases unmatched to any gene: 17. The CDR3 runs to 16 residues. Germline V gene data show CDR1 as SGHTA and CDR2 as FQGNSA. The CDR3 DNA is TGTGCCAGCAGCGCAAATGGGAGACAGGGCGTGGGAGGCTACACCTTC. It encodes CASSANGRQGVGGYTF.

Here the CDR3 reads CASSVLTSGSPDEQYF. The CDR3 nucleotides read TGTGCCAGTAGTGTTCTGACTAGCGGGAGTCCAGACGAGCAGTACTTC. The J gene is TRBJ2-7, the V gene TRBV19, with 12 bases identical to TRBD2. CDR1 and CDR2 from the germline V gene are LNHDA and SQIVND (reference sequence). The trim removed 5 bases at V and 5 bases at J, leaving 10 bases unmatched. CDR3 length equals 16 residues. Combining the CDR3 with reference TRBV19 and TRBJ2-7 gives the whole variable domain DGGITQSPKYLFRKEGQNVTLSCEQNLNHDAMYWYRQDPGQGLRLIYYSQIVNDFQKGDIAEGYSVSREKKESFPLTVTSAQKNPTAFYLCASSVLTSGSPDEQYFGPGTRLTVT.

The chain has TRBV19 and TRBJ2-1; 7 bases line up with TRBD2. V dropped 4 bases and J dropped 9; count of bases not matched to a gene: 6. CDR3 length equals 13 residues. Germline V gene lookup returns CDR1 LNHDA and CDR2 SQIVND (reference sequence). The CDR3 loop is CASSKDREAEQFF. As DNA, the CDR3 is TGTGCCAGTAGTAAGGATCGGGAGGCTGAGCAGTTCTTC.

The chain is built from TRBV27 and TRBJ1-5, with TRBD1 identical over 7 bases. Germline CDR1 reads MNHEY; CDR2 reads SMNVEV (reference sequence). This CDR3 contains 17 residues. Trimming took 5 bases from V and 0 from J; bases not matched to a gene: 10. The CDR3 region has the DNA TGTGCCAGCAGTCCGATACAGGGGACCGGTAGCAATCAGCCCCAGCATTTT. The encoded protein is CASSPIQGTGSNQPQHF.

This clone was detected only once. The chain combines TRBV21-1 with TRBJ2-1; the table names TRBD2, a call not compared with the DNA. TRBV21-1 is an annotated pseudogene. The CDR3 extends over 18 amino acids. In DNA, the CDR3 is TGTGCCAGCAGCATCAGCGGTTACCTTGCGAGCTCCTACAATGAGCAGTTCTTC. Amino acid sequence: CASSISGYLASSYNEQFF.